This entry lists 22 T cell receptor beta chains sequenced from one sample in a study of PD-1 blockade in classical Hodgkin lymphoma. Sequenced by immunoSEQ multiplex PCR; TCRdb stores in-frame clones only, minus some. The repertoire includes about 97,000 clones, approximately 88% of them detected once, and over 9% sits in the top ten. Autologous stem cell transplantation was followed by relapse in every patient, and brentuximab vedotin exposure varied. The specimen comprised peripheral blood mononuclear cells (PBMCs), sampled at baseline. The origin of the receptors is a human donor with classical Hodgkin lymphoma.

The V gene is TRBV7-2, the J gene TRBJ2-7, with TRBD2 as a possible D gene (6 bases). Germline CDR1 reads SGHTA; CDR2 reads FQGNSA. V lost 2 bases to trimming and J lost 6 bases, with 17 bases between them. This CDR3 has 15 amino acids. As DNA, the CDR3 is TGTGCCAGCAGCTTAAATCTGGCGGGAACGGGCGAGCAGTACTTC. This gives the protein CASSLNLAGTGEQYF.

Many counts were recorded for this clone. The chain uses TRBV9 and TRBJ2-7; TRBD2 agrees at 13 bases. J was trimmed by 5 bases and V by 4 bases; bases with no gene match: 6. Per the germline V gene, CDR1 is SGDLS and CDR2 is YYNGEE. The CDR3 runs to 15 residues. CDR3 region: CASSSGLAGVNEQYF. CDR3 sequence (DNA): TGTGCCAGCAGCTCCGGACTAGCGGGAGTCAACGAGCAGTACTTC.

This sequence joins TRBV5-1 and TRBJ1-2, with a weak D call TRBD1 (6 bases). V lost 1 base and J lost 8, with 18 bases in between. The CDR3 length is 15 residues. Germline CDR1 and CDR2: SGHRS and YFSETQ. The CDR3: CASSLRPEGGQGYTF. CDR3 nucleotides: TGCGCCAGCAGCTTGCGGCCAGAAGGGGGGCAAGGCTACACCTTC.

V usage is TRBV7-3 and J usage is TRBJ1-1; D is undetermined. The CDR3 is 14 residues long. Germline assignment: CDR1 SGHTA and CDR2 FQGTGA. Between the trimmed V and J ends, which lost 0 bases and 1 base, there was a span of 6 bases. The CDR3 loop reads CASSLTPENTEAFF. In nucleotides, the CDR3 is TGTGCCAGCAGCTTAACTCCCGAGAACACTGAAGCTTTCTTT.

CDR3 nucleotides: TGCGCCAGCAGCTCGGGACTAGCGGGAGGGGGGAACAATGAGCAGTTCTTC. This encodes CASSSGLAGGGNNEQFF. The J gene is TRBJ2-1, the V gene TRBV5-1; TRBD2 matches at 16 bases. This CDR3 has 17 residues. V lost 3 bases to trimming and J lost 5 bases; unmatched junction nucleotides: 5. Germline CDR1 SGHRS, CDR2 YFSETQ.

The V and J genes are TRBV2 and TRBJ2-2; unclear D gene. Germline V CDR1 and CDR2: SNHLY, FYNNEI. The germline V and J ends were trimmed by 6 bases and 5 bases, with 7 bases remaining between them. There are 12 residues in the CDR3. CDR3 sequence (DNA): TGTGCCAGCAGATTTGTTACCGGGGAGCTGTTTTTT. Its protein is CASRFVTGELFF. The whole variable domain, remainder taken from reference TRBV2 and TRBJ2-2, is EPEVTQTPSHQVTQMGQEVILRCVPISNHLYFYWYRQILGQKVEFLVSFYNNEISEKSEIFDDQFSVERPDGSNFTLKIRSTKLEDSAMYFCASRFVTGELFFGEGSRLTVL.

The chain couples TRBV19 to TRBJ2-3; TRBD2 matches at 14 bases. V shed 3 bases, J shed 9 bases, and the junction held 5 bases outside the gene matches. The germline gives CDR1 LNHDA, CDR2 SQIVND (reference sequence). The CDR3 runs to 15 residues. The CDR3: CASSMGLAGARTQYF. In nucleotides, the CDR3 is TGTGCCAGTAGTATGGGACTAGCGGGAGCGCGGACGCAGTATTTT.

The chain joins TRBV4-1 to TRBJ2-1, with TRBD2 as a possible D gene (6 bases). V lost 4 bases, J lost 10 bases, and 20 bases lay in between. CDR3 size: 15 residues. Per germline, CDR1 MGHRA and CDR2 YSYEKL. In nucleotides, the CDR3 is TGCGCCAGCAGCCCCACGACTAGTTTTCAAGGCGAGCAGTTCTTC. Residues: CASSPTTSFQGEQFF.

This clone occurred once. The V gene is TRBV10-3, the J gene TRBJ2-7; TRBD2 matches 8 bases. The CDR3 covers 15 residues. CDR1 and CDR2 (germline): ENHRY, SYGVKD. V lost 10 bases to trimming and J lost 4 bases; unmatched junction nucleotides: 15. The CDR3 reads CATTGGEGLDYEQYF. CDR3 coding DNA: TGTGCCACCACGGGGGGGGAGGGACTCGATTACGAGCAGTACTTC.

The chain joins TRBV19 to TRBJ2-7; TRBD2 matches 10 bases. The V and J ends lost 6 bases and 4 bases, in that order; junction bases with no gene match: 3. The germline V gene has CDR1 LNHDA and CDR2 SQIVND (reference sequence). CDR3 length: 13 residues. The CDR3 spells CASSRTSGYEQYF. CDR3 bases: TGTGCCAGTAGCAGGACTAGCGGATACGAGCAGTACTTC.

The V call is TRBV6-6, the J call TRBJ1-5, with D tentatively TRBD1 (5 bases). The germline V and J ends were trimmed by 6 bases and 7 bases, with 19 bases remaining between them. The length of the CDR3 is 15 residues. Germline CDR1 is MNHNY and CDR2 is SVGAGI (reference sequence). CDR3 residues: CASSTQEVIIQPQHF. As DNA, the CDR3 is TGTGCCAGCAGCACACAGGAGGTGATAATCCAGCCCCAGCATTTT.

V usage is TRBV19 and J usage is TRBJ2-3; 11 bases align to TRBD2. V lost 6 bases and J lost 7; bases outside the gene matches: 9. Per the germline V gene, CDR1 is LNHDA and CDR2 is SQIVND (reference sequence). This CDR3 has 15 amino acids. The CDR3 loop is CASSPGLAGTYTQYF. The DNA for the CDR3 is TGTGCCAGTAGCCCTGGACTAGCGGGCACGTATACGCAGTATTTT.

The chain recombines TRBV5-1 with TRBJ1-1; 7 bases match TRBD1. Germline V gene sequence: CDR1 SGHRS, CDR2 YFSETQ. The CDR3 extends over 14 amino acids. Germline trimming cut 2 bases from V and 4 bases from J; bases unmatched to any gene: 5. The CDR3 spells CASSFGQDSTEAFF. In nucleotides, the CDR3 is TGCGCCAGCAGCTTCGGACAGGATTCCACTGAAGCTTTCTTT.

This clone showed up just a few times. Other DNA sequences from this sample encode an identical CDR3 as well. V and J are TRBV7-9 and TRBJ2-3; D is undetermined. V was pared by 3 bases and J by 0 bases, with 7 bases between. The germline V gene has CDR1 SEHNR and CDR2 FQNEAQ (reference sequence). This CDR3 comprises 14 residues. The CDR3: CASSFRASTDTQYF. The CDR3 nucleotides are TGTGCCAGCAGCTTTCGGGCTAGCACAGATACGCAGTATTTT.

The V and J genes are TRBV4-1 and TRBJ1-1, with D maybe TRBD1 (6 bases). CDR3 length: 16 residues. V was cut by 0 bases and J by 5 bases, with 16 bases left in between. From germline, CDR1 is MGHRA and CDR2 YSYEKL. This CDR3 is CASSQDGGRGWTEAFF. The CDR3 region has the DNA TGCGCCAGCAGCCAAGATGGGGGGCGGGGATGGACTGAAGCTTTCTTT.

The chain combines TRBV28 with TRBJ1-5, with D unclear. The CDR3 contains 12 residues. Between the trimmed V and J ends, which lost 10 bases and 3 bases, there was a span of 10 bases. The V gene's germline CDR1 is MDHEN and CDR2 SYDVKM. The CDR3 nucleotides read TGTGCCACCAACCTCCTCAATCAGCCCCAGCATTTT. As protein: CATNLLNQPQHF.

CDR3 protein: CASSQWMDLEQFF. Written as DNA, the CDR3 is TGTGCCAGCAGCCAATGGATGGACTTAGAGCAGTTCTTC. The chain employs TRBV14 and TRBJ2-1; tentative D call: TRBD2 (5 bases). The V end was cut by 2 bases, the J end by 10 bases, with 12 bases between. The CDR3 sequence is 13 residues long. Germline V gene lookup returns CDR1 SGHDN and CDR2 FVKESK.

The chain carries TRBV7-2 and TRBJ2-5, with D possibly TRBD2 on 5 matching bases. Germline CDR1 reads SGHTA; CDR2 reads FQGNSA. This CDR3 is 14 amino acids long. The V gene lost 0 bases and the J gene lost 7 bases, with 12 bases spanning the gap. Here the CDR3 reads CASSLALAGGTQYF. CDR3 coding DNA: TGTGCCAGCAGCTTAGCCCTAGCCGGAGGGACCCAGTACTTC.

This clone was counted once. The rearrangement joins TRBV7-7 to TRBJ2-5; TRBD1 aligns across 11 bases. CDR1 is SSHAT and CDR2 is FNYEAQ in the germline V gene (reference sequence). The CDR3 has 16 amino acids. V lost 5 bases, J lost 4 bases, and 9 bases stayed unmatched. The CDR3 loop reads CASSAVRTGGGETQYF. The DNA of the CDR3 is TGTGCCAGCAGCGCCGTCCGGACAGGGGGCGGAGAGACCCAGTACTTC.

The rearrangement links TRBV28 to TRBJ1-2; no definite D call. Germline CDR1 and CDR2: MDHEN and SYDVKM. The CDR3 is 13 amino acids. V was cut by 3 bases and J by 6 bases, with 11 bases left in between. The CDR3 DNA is TGTGCCAGCAGTTTTACGGTGCCGGATGGCTACACCTTC. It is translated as CASSFTVPDGYTF.

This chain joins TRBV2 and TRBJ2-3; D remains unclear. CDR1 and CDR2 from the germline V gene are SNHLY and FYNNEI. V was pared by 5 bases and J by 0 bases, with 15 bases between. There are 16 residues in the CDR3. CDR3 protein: CASSPPVYKSTDTQYF. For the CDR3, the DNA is TGTGCCAGCAGTCCTCCCGTGTATAAGAGCACAGATACGCAGTATTTT. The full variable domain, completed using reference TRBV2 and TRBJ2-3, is EPEVTQTPSHQVTQMGQEVILRCVPISNHLYFYWYRQILGQKVEFLVSFYNNEISEKSEIFDDQFSVERPDGSNFTLKIRSTKLEDSAMYFCASSPPVYKSTDTQYFGPGTRLTVL.

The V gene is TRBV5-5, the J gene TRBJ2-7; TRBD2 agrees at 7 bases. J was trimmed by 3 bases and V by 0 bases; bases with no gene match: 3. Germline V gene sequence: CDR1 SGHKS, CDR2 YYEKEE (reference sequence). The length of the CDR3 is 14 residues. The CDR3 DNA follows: TGTGCCAGCAGCTTGGCAGCGGGAAACTACGAGCAGTACTTC. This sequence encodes CASSLAAGNYEQYF.